These 20 T cell receptor beta chains share one sample of origin, sequenced in a study of CD8+CD57+ T cells in acquired aplastic anemia. Patients sequenced had flow cytometry evidence of CD8+CD57+ cell expansion. The TCR beta profiling, which covered VDJ combination and CDR3 sequence, was carried out using genomic DNA as the template. TCRdb processed the reads anew with MiXCR; each CDR3 protein has one entry. The table shows 220,000 or so distinct CDR3 sequences, with about 62% occurring only once. Sequencing used sorted CD4+, CD8+, or CD8+CD57+ T cells (not recorded which) from PBMCs. Source of these receptors: a human donor with aplastic anemia.

This sequence joins TRBV7-9 and TRBJ2-7; D not certain. Trimming removed 4 bases from V and 3 bases from J, with 16 bases in between. CDR1 is SEHNR and CDR2 is FQNEAQ in the germline V gene (reference sequence). This CDR3 contains 15 residues. CDR3 coding DNA: TGTGCCAGCAGCTCAGAAGACACCCCTAGCTACGAGCAGTACTTC. Its translation is CASSSEDTPSYEQYF.

The chain joins TRBV20-1 to TRBJ2-7, with D possibly TRBD2 on 6 matching bases. The V end lost 3 bases, the J end lost 5 bases, and 17 bases lay between the germline ends. CDR3 length: 14 amino acids. Germline assignment: CDR1 DFQATT and CDR2 SNEGSKA (reference sequence). CDR3 sequence: CSARQGSGEDEQYF. The CDR3 coding sequence is TGCAGTGCTAGGCAGGGTAGCGGTGAGGACGAGCAGTACTTC.

The chain links TRBV15 to TRBJ1-1, with a weak D call TRBD1 (6 bases). Per germline, CDR1 LNHNV and CDR2 YYDKDF (reference sequence). V gave up 5 bases and J gave up 3 bases, with 16 bases separating them. The CDR3 has 15 residues. CDR3 sequence (DNA): TGTGCCACCAGCCGGGGGGGCTCAGGAGACACTGAAGCTTTCTTT. Translating gives CATSRGGSGDTEAFF.

J is TRBJ1-2 and V is TRBV7-9, with D unresolved. Germline CDR1 and CDR2: SEHNR and FQNEAQ (reference sequence). Trimming took off 5 bases at V and 6 bases at J, with 19 bases between the two ends. CDR3 length: 15 amino acids. CDR3 in DNA: TGTGCCAGCAGCCCGACACCATACGAGAATCATGGCTACACCTTC. The encoded protein is CASSPTPYENHGYTF. Based on the CDR3 plus reference TRBV7-9 and TRBJ1-2, the full variable domain is DTGVSQNPRHKITKRGQNVTFRCDPISEHNRLYWYRQTLGQGPEFLTYFQNEAQLEKSRLLSDRFSAERPKGSFSTLEIQRTEQGDSAMYLCASSPTPYENHGYTFGSGTRLTVV.

J is TRBJ2-2 and V is TRBV6-5, with no clear D. Looked up from germline, CDR1 is MNHEY and CDR2 is SVGAGI. The CDR3 extends over 9 amino acids. V was shortened by 11 bases and J by 3 bases, with 1 base between the two germline ends. CDR3 residues: CADTGELFF. The CDR3 DNA reads TGTGCCGACACCGGGGAGCTGTTTTTT.

The chain couples TRBV28 to TRBJ1-2; D is undetermined. The CDR3 runs 12 residues. Trimming took 2 bases from V and 3 from J, leaving 4 bases between them. CDR1 is MDHEN, CDR2 SYDVKM, per germline. CDR3 sequence reads: CASSLKHYGYTF. The CDR3 region has the DNA TGTGCCAGCAGTTTAAAACACTATGGCTACACCTTC.

The chain has TRBV10-3 and TRBJ2-7; weak D call: TRBD2 (6 bases). This CDR3 is built from 14 residues. Deletions cut 6 bases from V and 5 bases from J, with 17 bases between. Germline V gives CDR1 ENHRY, CDR2 SYGVKD. The DNA of the CDR3 is TGTGCCATCAGCCTGGGACGGGGCGGGGACGAGCAGTACTTC. This codes for CAISLGRGGDEQYF.

This clonotype has a single count. The junction differs from germline at one of its ends, possibly a read error. The V gene is TRBV7-3, the J gene TRBJ1-4; possibly TRBD1 for D (6 bases). This CDR3 has 13 residues. The V gene's germline CDR1 is SGHTA and CDR2 FQGTGA. The CDR3 sequence is CASSLDSNEKLFF. In DNA form, the CDR3 reads TGTGCTAGCAGCCTGGACAGTAATGAAAAACTGTTTTTT.

The rearrangement uses TRBV19 and TRBJ2-1; 9 nucleotides agree with TRBD2. The germline V gene encodes CDR1 LNHDA and CDR2 SQIVND (reference sequence). Germline trimming cut 5 bases from V and 8 bases from J; bases unmatched to any gene: 10. The CDR3 spans 15 residues. The CDR3 coding sequence is TGTGCCAGTAGTCATAGCGGGGGAAGACGCGATGAGCAGTTCTTC. Residues: CASSHSGGRRDEQFF. Using reference TRBV19 and TRBJ2-1 for the parts outside the CDR3, the full variable domain is DGGITQSPKYLFRKEGQNVTLSCEQNLNHDAMYWYRQDPGQGLRLIYYSQIVNDFQKGDIAEGYSVSREKKESFPLTVTSAQKNPTAFYLCASSHSGGRRDEQFFGPGTRLTVL.

This sequence joins TRBV9 and TRBJ2-3; 13 bases are shared with TRBD2. The V gene's germline CDR1 is SGDLS and CDR2 YYNGEE. The CDR3 runs to 18 residues. After removal of 3 bases from V and 7 bases from J, the junction contained 14 bases not matched to a gene. CDR3 sequence: CASSANIGTSGVGNTQYF. The CDR3 DNA follows: TGTGCCAGCAGCGCTAATATTGGGACTAGCGGGGTTGGAAATACGCAGTATTTT. Combining the CDR3 with reference TRBV9 and TRBJ2-3 gives the whole variable domain DSGVTQTPKHLITATGQRVTLRCSPRSGDLSVYWYQQSLDQGLQFLIQYYNGEERAKGNILERFSAQQFPDLHSELNLSSLELGDSALYFCASSANIGTSGVGNTQYFGPGTRLTVL.

The chain combines TRBV5-1 with TRBJ2-7; no firm D call. Germline CDR1 reads SGHRS; CDR2 reads YFSETQ. The CDR3 has 13 residues. Trimming shortened V by 0 bases and J by 5 bases, and 9 bases separated the two germline ends. The CDR3 sequence: CASSLEDIDEQYF. The CDR3 nucleotides read TGCGCCAGCAGCTTGGAGGATATCGACGAGCAGTACTTC.

This clonotype was seen many times. The chain is built from TRBV29-1 and TRBJ2-7, with no clear D. In germline, CDR1 is SQVTM, CDR2 ANQGSEA. V lost 6 bases and J lost 3, with 9 bases in between. CDR3 size: 11 residues. Here the CDR3 DNA reads TGCAGCGTAAAGGACGGCTACGAGCAGTACTTC. As protein: CSVKDGYEQYF.

The CDR3 DNA reads TGCAGCGTTGGGACCCCTGCGTGGACAGCTAACTATGGCTACACCTTC. This codes for CSVGTPAWTANYGYTF. The rearrangement joins TRBV29-1 to TRBJ1-2, with TRBD1 as a possible D gene (6 bases). The CDR3 contains 16 residues. Germline V gives CDR1 SQVTM, CDR2 ANQGSEA. The V end lost 4 bases, the J end lost 0 bases, and 18 bases lay between the germline ends.

The V and J genes are TRBV2 and TRBJ2-3; TRBD1 is a possible D gene (6 bases). V shed 7 bases and J shed 6 bases, with 14 bases lying between them. CDR1 and CDR2 (germline): SNHLY, FYNNEI. The CDR3 loop spans 13 amino acids. The DNA for the CDR3 is TGTGCCAGCATCAGGGGCAGGTCGGATACGCAGTATTTT. As protein: CASIRGRSDTQYF.

The sample holds many counts of this clonotype. V is TRBV28 and J is TRBJ2-5; D uncertain. Germline CDR1 reads MDHEN; CDR2 reads SYDVKM. Trimming removed 6 bases at V and 2 bases at J, with 22 bases between. The CDR3 consists of 17 residues. CDR3 region: CASSPILGGITQETQYF. CDR3 bases: TGTGCCAGCAGCCCGATTTTGGGCGGAATCACACAAGAGACCCAGTACTTC.

This clonotype was counted a few times. The J gene is TRBJ1-2, the V gene TRBV7-2; 8 bases fit TRBD1. Germline V CDR1 and CDR2: SGHTA, FQGNSA. With V trimmed by 2 bases and J by 7 bases, 9 bases remained unmatched. The CDR3 is made up of 15 amino acids. The CDR3 DNA is TGTGCCAGCAGCTTAACGGGACAGGAGATCGGTGGCTACACCTTC. Protein product: CASSLTGQEIGGYTF.

The V gene is TRBV10-3, the J gene TRBJ1-1; TRBD1 matches at 8 bases. The CDR3 is made up of 14 amino acids. Germline V gene lookup returns CDR1 ENHRY and CDR2 SYGVKD. The trim removed 8 bases at V and 3 bases at J, leaving 8 bases unmatched. The CDR3 sequence is CAISRGREDTEAFF. CDR3 nucleotides: TGTGCCATCTCCAGGGGGCGGGAGGACACTGAAGCTTTCTTT.

This clonotype has more than one count but fewer than ten. CDR3 nucleotides: TGTGCCAGCAGCTTACCCGGGACAAACCAAGAGACCCAGTACTTC. Its protein is CASSLPGTNQETQYF. The chain couples TRBV7-2 to TRBJ2-5, with a possible D match to TRBD1 (6 bases). V dropped 2 bases and J dropped 0 bases, with 10 bases sitting between them. This CDR3 comprises 15 residues. Germline CDR1 and CDR2: SGHTA and FQGNSA.

This sequence joins TRBV6-6 and TRBJ2-3; TRBD2 matches 11 bases. This CDR3 is 16 amino acids long. V shed 4 bases and J 0 bases; nucleotides not matched to a gene: 3. In germline, CDR1 is MNHNY, CDR2 SVGAGI (reference sequence). The CDR3 reads CASSLGLAASTDTQYF. As DNA, the CDR3 is TGTGCCAGCAGTTTGGGACTAGCGGCGAGCACAGATACGCAGTATTTT.

The chain is built from TRBV2 and TRBJ1-5; no definite D call. This CDR3 contains 11 residues. V lost 6 bases, J lost 5 bases, and 5 bases lay in between. Germline loops: CDR1 SNHLY, CDR2 FYNNEI. For the CDR3, the DNA is TGTGCCAGCAGCCAAGATCAGCCCCAGCATTTT. It encodes CASSQDQPQHF.